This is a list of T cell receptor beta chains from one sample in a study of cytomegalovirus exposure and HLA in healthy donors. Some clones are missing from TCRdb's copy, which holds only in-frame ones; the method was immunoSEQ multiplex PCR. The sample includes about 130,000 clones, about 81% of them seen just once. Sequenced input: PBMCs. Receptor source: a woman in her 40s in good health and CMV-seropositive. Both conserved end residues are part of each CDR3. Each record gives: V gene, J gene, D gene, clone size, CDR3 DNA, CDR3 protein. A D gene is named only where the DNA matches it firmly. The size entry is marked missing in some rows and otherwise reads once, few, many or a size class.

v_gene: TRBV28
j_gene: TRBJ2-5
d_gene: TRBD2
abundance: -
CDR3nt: TGTGCCAGCAGTGTCCCGGGACTAGAACAAGAGACCCAGTACTTC
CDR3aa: CASSVPGLEQETQYF

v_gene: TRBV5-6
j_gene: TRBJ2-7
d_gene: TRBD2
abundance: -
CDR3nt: TGTGCCAGCAGCTTGGAGCGGACTAGCGGGATCCACTTCTACGAGCAGTACTTC
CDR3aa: CASSLERTSGIHFYEQYF

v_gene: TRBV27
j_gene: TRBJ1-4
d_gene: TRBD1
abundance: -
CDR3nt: TGTGCCAGCAGTTTATACGGAACCGGGACAGGGCCAACTAATGAAAAACTGTTTTTT
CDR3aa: CASSLYGTGTGPTNEKLFF

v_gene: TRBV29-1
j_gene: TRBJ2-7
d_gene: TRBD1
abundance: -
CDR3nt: TGCAGCGTAGACGAGGGTCCTGGGACAGGGGTCGAGCAGTACTTC
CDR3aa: CSVDEGPGTGVEQYF

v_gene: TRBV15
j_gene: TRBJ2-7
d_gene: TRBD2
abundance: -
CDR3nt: TGTGCCACCAGCAGAGTTGGTGGGTCGCGGGAGGGCGTTTCCGAGCAGTACTTC
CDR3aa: CATSRVGGSREGVSEQYF

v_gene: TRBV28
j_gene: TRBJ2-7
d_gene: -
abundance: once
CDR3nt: TGTGCCAGCAGTTTGCTAGCCCCCCTATACGAGCAGTACTTC
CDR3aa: CASSLLAPLYEQYF

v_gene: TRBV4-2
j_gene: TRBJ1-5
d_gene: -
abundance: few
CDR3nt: TGTGCCAGCAGCCAAGTTTGGGACATTGATCAGCCCCAGCATTTT
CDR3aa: CASSQVWDIDQPQHF

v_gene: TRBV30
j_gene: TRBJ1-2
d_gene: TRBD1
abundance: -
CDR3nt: TGTGCCTGGGGACAGGAACTACCCTATGGCTACACCTTC
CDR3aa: CAWGQELPYGYTF

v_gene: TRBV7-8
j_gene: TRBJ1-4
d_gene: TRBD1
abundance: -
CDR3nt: TGTGCCAGCAGCAAAGGGGGCACTAATGAAAAACTGTTTTTT
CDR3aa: CASSKGGTNEKLFF

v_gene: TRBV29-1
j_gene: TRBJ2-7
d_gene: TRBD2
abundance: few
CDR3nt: TGCAGCGTTGAAGGGGGGGGAGCCTACGAGCAGTACTTC
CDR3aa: CSVEGGGAYEQYF

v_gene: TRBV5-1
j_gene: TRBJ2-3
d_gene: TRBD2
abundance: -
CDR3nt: TGCGCCAGCAGCCCCGGAAGCGGGGCCCTCACAGATACGCAGTATTTT
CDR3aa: CASSPGSGALTDTQYF

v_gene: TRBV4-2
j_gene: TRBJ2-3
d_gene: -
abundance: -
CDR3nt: TGTGCCAGCAGCCAGGGGGCTTTGGGGGTGGCTAGCACAGATACGCAGTATTTT
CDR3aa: CASSQGALGVASTDTQYF

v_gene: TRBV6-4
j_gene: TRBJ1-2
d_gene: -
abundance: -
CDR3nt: TGTGCCAGCAGACCTACAGGGAACTATGGCTACACCTTC
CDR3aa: CASRPTGNYGYTF

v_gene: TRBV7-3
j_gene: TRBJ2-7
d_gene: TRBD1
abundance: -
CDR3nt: TGTGCCAGCAGCACCTCCCGGGACAGCTACGAGCAGTACTTC
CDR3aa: CASSTSRDSYEQYF

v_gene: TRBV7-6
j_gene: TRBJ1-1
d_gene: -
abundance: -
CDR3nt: TGTGCCAGCAGCTCCTCCGAGGGATACACTGAAGCTTTCTTT
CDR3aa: CASSSSEGYTEAFF

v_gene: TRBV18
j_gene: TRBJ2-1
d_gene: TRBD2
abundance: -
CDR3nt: TGTGCCAGCTCACCAGGGACTAGCGGGAGCGGTAATGAGCAGTTCTTC
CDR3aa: CASSPGTSGSGNEQFF

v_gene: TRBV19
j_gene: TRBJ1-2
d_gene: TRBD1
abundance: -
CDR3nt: TGTGCCACTGTACAGGGGGCCTTTGGAGGCTACACCTTC
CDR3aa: CATVQGAFGGYTF

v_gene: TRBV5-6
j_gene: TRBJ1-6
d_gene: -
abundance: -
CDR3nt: TGTGCCAGCAGCTTAAGGGGACACTATAATTCACCCCTCCACTTT
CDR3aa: CASSLRGHYNSPLHF

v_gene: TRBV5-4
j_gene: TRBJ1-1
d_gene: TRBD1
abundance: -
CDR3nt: TGTGCCAGCAGCCCGCCGGGACAGGGGGCTTATCGGGCTTTCTTT
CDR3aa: CASSPPGQGAYRAFF

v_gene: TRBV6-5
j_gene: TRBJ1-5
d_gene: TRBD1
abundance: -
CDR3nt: TGTGCCAGCAGTTACTCAGGACAGGCGACGCCCCAGCATTTT
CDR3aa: CASSYSGQATPQHF

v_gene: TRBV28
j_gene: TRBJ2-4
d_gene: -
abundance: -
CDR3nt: TGTGCCAGCAGTTTATCAGGGGCCCACATTCAGTACTTC
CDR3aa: CASSLSGAHIQYF

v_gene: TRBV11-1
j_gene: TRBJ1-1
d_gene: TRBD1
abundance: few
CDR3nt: TGTGCCAGCAGCCGGACAGGGGGGAGGCTTGGGGACACTGAAGCTTTCTTT
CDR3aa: CASSRTGGRLGDTEAFF

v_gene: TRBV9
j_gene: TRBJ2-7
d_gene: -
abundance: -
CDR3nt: TGTGCCAGCAGCGTAGTCCCTGGGCCCGAGCAGTACTTC
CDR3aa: CASSVVPGPEQYF

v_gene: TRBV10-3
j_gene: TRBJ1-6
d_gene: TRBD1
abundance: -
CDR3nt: TGTGCCATCAGCGAATCCGTTCTCCGAGGGGGCCAAAATTCACCCCTCCACTTT
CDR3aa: CAISESVLRGGQNSPLHF

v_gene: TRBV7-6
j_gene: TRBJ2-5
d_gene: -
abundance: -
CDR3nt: TGTGCCAGCAGCTTAGGGTTCCTAGCCGAGACCCAGTACTTC
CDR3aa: CASSLGFLAETQYF

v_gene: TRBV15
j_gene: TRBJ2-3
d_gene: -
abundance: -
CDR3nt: TGTGCCACCAGCACCCTCATCAGTGCCACAGATACGCAGTATTTT
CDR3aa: CATSTLISATDTQYF

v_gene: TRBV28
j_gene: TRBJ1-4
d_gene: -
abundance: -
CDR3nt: TGTGCCAGCAGTTTAACCCAGGGAAGAAAACTGTTTTTT
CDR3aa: CASSLTQGRKLFF

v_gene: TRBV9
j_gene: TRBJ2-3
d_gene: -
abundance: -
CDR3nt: TGTGCCAGCAGCGTAGAACTAGTTACCGATACGCAGTATTTT
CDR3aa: CASSVELVTDTQYF

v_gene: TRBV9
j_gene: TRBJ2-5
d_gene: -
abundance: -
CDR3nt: TGTGCCAGCAGCACTAGCTCTAGTTTCGACGGGGCCCAGTACTTC
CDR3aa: CASSTSSSFDGAQYF

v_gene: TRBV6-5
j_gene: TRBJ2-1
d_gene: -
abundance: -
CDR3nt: TGTGCCAGTCAATCCCTTCCGGGCTACAATGAGCAGTTCTTC
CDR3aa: CASQSLPGYNEQFF

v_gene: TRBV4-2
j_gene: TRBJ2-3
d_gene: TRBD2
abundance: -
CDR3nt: TGTGCCAGCAGCGAGGGACTAGCGAGGATTGGAACAGATACGCAGTATTTT
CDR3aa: CASSEGLARIGTDTQYF

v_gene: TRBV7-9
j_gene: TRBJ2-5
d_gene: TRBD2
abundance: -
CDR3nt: TGTGCCAGCAGCCCCGAGGGGTTGGGACTAGCGGGAGCTACGTGGACCCAGTACTTC
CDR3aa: CASSPEGLGLAGATWTQYF

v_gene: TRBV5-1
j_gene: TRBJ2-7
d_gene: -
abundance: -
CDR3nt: TGCGCCAGCAGCCTTGAGGACAGCTCCTACGAGCAGTACTTC
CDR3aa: CASSLEDSSYEQYF

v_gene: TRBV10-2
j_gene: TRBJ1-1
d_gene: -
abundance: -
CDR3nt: TGCGCCAGCAGTGAGGGCGGGAACACTGAAGCTTTCTTT
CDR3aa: CASSEGGNTEAFF

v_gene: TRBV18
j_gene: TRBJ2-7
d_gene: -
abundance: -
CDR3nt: TGTGCCAGCTCCCTAAGGGGGTCGACCTACGAGCAGTACTTC
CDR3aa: CASSLRGSTYEQYF

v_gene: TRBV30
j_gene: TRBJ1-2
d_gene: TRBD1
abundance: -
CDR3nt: TGTGCCGGAATGCGGGACAGAGCCTATGGCTACACCTTC
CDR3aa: CAGMRDRAYGYTF

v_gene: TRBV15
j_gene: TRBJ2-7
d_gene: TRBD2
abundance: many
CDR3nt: TGTGCCACCAGCGTATCCGGGACTAGCGGAACCTACGAGCAGTACTTC
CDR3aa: CATSVSGTSGTYEQYF

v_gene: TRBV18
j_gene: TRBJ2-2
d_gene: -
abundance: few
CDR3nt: TGTGCCAGCTCACCAGGGGGCGACACCGGGGAGCTGTTTTTT
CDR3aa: CASSPGGDTGELFF

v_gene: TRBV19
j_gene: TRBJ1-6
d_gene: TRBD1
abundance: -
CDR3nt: TGTGCCAGTAGGACAGGGCCGGAGATCAATTCACCCCTCCACTTT
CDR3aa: CASRTGPEINSPLHF

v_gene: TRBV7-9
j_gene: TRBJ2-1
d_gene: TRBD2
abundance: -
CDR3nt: TGTGCCAGCAGCTATAGGACTAGCGGGAGAGAGCAGTTCTTC
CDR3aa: CASSYRTSGREQFF

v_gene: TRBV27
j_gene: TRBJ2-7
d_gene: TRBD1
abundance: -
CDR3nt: TGTGCCAGCAGTCCCCTCCCCGGGACAGATTACGAGCAGTACTTC
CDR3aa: CASSPLPGTDYEQYF

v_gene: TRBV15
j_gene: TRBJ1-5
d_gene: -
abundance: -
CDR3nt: TGTGCCACCAGTCCAGATCTGGGGGCAGGGCCCCAGCATTTT
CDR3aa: CATSPDLGAGPQHF

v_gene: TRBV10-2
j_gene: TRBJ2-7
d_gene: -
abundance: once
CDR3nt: TGCGCCAGCAGTATTAGGAGCTACGAGCAGTACTTC
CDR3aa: CASSIRSYEQYF

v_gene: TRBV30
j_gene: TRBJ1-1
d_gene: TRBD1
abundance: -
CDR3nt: TGTGCCTGGAGTGTAGGAGGGACAGGGAGTGAAGCTTTCTTT
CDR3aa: CAWSVGGTGSEAFF

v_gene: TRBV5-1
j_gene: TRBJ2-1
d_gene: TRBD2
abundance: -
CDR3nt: TGCGCCAGCAGCTTGGTTGCTAGCGGGGAAAATGAGCAGTTCTTC
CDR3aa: CASSLVASGENEQFF

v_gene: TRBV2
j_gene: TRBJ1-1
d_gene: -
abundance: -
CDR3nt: TGTGCCAGCAGTGAAGTGTTCGACAGGAACACTGAAGCTTTCTTT
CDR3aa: CASSEVFDRNTEAFF

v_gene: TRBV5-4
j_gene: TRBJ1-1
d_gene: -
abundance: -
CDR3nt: TGTGCCAGCAGCTTGGAGCAGAACACTGAAGCTTTCTTT
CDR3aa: CASSLEQNTEAFF

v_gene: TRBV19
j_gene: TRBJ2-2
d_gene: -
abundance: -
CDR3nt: TGTGCCAGTAGTATTGGAGGGGGCGCGAACACCGGGGAGCTGTTTTTT
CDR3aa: CASSIGGGANTGELFF

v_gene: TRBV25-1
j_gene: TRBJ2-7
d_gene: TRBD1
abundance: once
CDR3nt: TGTGCCAGCATCCGGACAGGGTCTCGCTACGAGCAGTACTTC
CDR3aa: CASIRTGSRYEQYF

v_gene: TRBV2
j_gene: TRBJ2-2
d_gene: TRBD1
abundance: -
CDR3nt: TGTGCCAGCAGTCCACAGGGGGCGGCGAACACCGGGGAGCTGTTTTTT
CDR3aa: CASSPQGAANTGELFF

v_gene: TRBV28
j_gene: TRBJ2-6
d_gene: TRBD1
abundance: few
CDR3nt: TGTGCCAGCAGTTTATCTCGGGACAGTTTCTCTGGGGCCAACGTCCTGACTTTC
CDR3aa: CASSLSRDSFSGANVLTF

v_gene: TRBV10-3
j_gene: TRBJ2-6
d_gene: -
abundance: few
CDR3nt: TGTGCCATCGGCAGTTCCTCTGGGGCCAACGTCCTGACTTTC
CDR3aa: CAIGSSSGANVLTF

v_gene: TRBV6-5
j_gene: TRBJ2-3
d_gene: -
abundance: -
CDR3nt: TGTGCCAGCAGTCGTGACAGGTCTCAAGATACGCAGTATTTT
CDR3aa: CASSRDRSQDTQYF

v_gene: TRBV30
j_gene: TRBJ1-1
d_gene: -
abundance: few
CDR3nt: TGTGCCTGGGGGGCTAACACTGAAGCTTTCTTT
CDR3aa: CAWGANTEAFF

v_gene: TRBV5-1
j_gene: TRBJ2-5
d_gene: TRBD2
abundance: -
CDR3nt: TGCGCCAGCAGCTCTAGCGGGAGGGTTAAAGAGACCCAGTACTTC
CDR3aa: CASSSSGRVKETQYF